The rows below give T cell receptor beta chains drawn from one sample of a study of ipilimumab plus nivolumab after autologous stem cell transplantation. Only in-frame clones appear in the TCRdb table, and some are missing; sequencing was by immunoSEQ multiplex PCR. The data contain roughly 16,000 clones, around 80% of them singletons. The sequences come from PBMCs, collected in a trial of ipilimumab plus nivolumab as post-transplant consolidation. The origin of the receptors is a male donor with diffuse large B-cell lymphoma. Each CDR3 is given with its conserved first and last residue. Each record gives: J gene, CDR3 length, V gene, D gene, clone size, CDR3 DNA, CDR3 protein. A D gene is named only where the DNA matches it firmly. Clone size is given for some rows only: seen once, a few or many times, or a class if the clone is expanded.

J: TRBJ2-2
length: 14
V: TRBV6-5
D: .
size: .
DNA: TGTGCCAGCAGTGCCTACAGGAACACCGGGGAGCTGTTTTTT
CDR3: CASSAYRNTGELFF

J: TRBJ1-1
length: 16
V: TRBV7-9
D: .
size: .
DNA: TGTGCCAGCAGCCGTACGAACTCACAGGGGAACACTGAAGCTTTCTTT
CDR3: CASSRTNSQGNTEAFF

J: TRBJ2-5
length: 14
V: TRBV5-1
D: TRBD2
size: .
DNA: TGCGCCAGCACCCCGGGAGGGGGTAGCGAGACCCAGTACTTC
CDR3: CASTPGGGSETQYF

J: TRBJ2-2
length: 18
V: TRBV11-1
D: TRBD1
size: .
DNA: TGTGCCAGCAGCCGGGACAGGGGTTCCAAACCTTACACCGGGGAGCTGTTTTTT
CDR3: CASSRDRGSKPYTGELFF

J: TRBJ2-7
length: 16
V: TRBV7-2
D: TRBD2
size: .
DNA: TGTGCCAGCAGCTTCTCAGCGGGGGTGAACCCCTACGAGCAGTACTTC
CDR3: CASSFSAGVNPYEQYF

J: TRBJ1-6
length: 13
V: TRBV5-6
D: .
size: .
DNA: TGTGCCAGCAGTCTGTTCACGGGCGAGGCCCTCCACTTT
CDR3: CASSLFTGEALHF

J: TRBJ1-4
length: 14
V: TRBV7-9
D: TRBD1
size: .
DNA: TGTGCCAGCAGCCTGGGACAGGGGGAGGAAAAACTGTTTTTT
CDR3: CASSLGQGEEKLFF

J: TRBJ2-5
length: 15
V: TRBV25-1
D: .
size: .
DNA: TGTGCCAGCAGTGTTGCGGGCAAGTACCAAGAGACCCAGTACTTC
CDR3: CASSVAGKYQETQYF

J: TRBJ2-3
length: 15
V: TRBV5-1
D: .
size: .
DNA: TGCGCCAGCAGCTTGGATTTTGGCAGCACAGATACGCAGTATTTT
CDR3: CASSLDFGSTDTQYF

J: TRBJ2-3
length: 12
V: TRBV19
D: .
size: .
DNA: TGTGCCAGTAGTATAGAGGGTGATACGCAGTATTTT
CDR3: CASSIEGDTQYF

J: TRBJ1-2
length: 13
V: TRBV28
D: .
size: .
DNA: TGTAGCTCTGAACCCTCACTTAACTATGGCTACACCTTC
CDR3: CSSEPSLNYGYTF

J: TRBJ2-3
length: 18
V: TRBV4-2
D: TRBD2
size: once
DNA: TGTGCCAGCAGCCAAGATTTAGGACTAGCGGATATCACAGATACGCAGTATTTT
CDR3: CASSQDLGLADITDTQYF

J: TRBJ1-2
length: 16
V: TRBV5-7
D: TRBD1
size: .
DNA: TGTGCCAGCAGCGTAGACAGGGCGGGGATGGACTATGGCTACACCTTC
CDR3: CASSVDRAGMDYGYTF

J: TRBJ1-5
length: 15
V: TRBV18
D: TRBD1
size: once
DNA: TGTGCCAGCTCACCGCAGGGGGGTAGCAATCAGCCCCAGCATTTT
CDR3: CASSPQGGSNQPQHF

J: TRBJ1-5
length: 14
V: TRBV5-8
D: .
size: .
DNA: TGTGCCAGCAGCCATGTTACTGACAATCAGCCCCAGCATTTT
CDR3: CASSHVTDNQPQHF

J: TRBJ2-1
length: 16
V: TRBV13
D: TRBD2
size: .
DNA: TGTGCCAGCAGCCACGGACTAGCGGGTTCCTACAATGAGCAGTTCTTC
CDR3: CASSHGLAGSYNEQFF

J: TRBJ1-5
length: 12
V: TRBV28
D: .
size: .
DNA: TGTGCCAGCAGATGGAGCAATCAGCCCCAGCATTTT
CDR3: CASRWSNQPQHF

J: TRBJ1-6
length: 16
V: TRBV5-1
D: TRBD1
size: .
DNA: TGCGCCAGCAGCTTGACTAGACAGGGAACAAATTCACCCCTCCACTTT
CDR3: CASSLTRQGTNSPLHF

J: TRBJ1-2
length: 13
V: TRBV5-1
D: .
size: .
DNA: TGCGCCAGCAGCTTGGTGGGCAACTATGGCTACACCTTC
CDR3: CASSLVGNYGYTF

J: TRBJ1-4
length: 13
V: TRBV10-3
D: TRBD1
size: .
DNA: TGTGCCATACAGGGACAGGGTGAAGAAAAACTGTTTTTT
CDR3: CAIQGQGEEKLFF

J: TRBJ2-1
length: 19
V: TRBV7-2
D: .
size: .
DNA: TGTGCCAGCAGCTTTAATAGGTTTCCAGCGGTGAGCTCCTACAATGAGCAGTTCTTC
CDR3: CASSFNRFPAVSSYNEQFF

J: TRBJ2-5
length: 15
V: TRBV7-8
D: .
size: .
DNA: TGTGCCAGCAGCTTAGTGGGACATCCCCAAGAGACCCAGTACTTC
CDR3: CASSLVGHPQETQYF

J: TRBJ2-4
length: 17
V: TRBV19
D: TRBD1
size: .
DNA: TGTGCCAGTAGTATAACCAGACAGGGGTTAGCCAAAAACATTCAGTACTTC
CDR3: CASSITRQGLAKNIQYF

J: TRBJ1-2
length: 13
V: TRBV19
D: .
size: .
DNA: TGTGCCAGTAGTATCGGGCTGAACTATGGCTACACCTTC
CDR3: CASSIGLNYGYTF

J: TRBJ2-1
length: 13
V: TRBV11-1
D: .
size: .
DNA: TGTGCCAGCAGCAACACTCGAAGCGGATTACCGTTCTTC
CDR3: CASSNTRSGLPFF

J: TRBJ2-5
length: 20
V: TRBV9
D: TRBD2
size: .
DNA: TGTGCCAGCAGCGTTTACCCGGCGACTAGCGGGGGGGGGTCACAAGAGACCCAGTACTTC
CDR3: CASSVYPATSGGGSQETQYF

J: TRBJ2-7
length: 13
V: TRBV2
D: TRBD2
size: few
DNA: TGTGCCAGCAGTGTTTTAGCGGGGGGAGAGCAGTACTTC
CDR3: CASSVLAGGEQYF

J: TRBJ2-2
length: 14
V: TRBV29-1
D: TRBD2
size: .
DNA: TGCAGCGTTCGGCGACTAGCCTTGGCCGGGGAGCTGTTTTTT
CDR3: CSVRRLALAGELFF

J: TRBJ2-5
length: 17
V: TRBV30
D: TRBD2
size: .
DNA: TGTGCCTGGACCCCAAAGGGCGGGGGAGGATACCAAGAGACCCAGTACTTC
CDR3: CAWTPKGGGGYQETQYF

J: TRBJ2-5
length: 15
V: TRBV1
D: .
size: .
DNA: TGCACCAGCAGCCAAGAGGGGGGCCCCCAAGAGACCCAGTACTTC
CDR3: CTSSQEGGPQETQYF

J: TRBJ1-4
length: 15
V: TRBV21-1
D: .
size: .
DNA: TGTGCCACCTCAGGAGGGGGGGCAACTAATGAAAAACTGTTTTTT
CDR3: CATSGGGATNEKLFF

J: TRBJ1-1
length: 12
V: TRBV29-1
D: .
size: .
DNA: TGCAGGGCTTTGGGAGTTAACACTGAAGCTTTCTTT
CDR3: CRALGVNTEAFF

J: TRBJ1-1
length: 15
V: TRBV19
D: .
size: .
DNA: TGTGCCAGTAGCACAATCTGGGGTAGGCACACTGAAGCTTTCTTT
CDR3: CASSTIWGRHTEAFF

J: TRBJ2-3
length: 14
V: TRBV28
D: .
size: .
DNA: TGTGCCAGCAGTTTACCTGGTAGCACAGATACGCAGTATTTT
CDR3: CASSLPGSTDTQYF

J: TRBJ2-3
length: 12
V: TRBV29-1
D: .
size: .
DNA: TGCAGCGTTGAATGGGGGACAGATACGCAGTATTTT
CDR3: CSVEWGTDTQYF

J: TRBJ2-6
length: 16
V: TRBV5-4
D: .
size: .
DNA: TGTGCCAGCAGCTTGATTTTCGAGGGAAGGGCCAACGTCCTGACTTTC
CDR3: CASSLIFEGRANVLTF

J: TRBJ1-5
length: 14
V: TRBV6-1
D: TRBD1
size: .
DNA: TGTGCCAGCAGTGAGGGACAGGGGGCCGAGCCCCAGCATTTT
CDR3: CASSEGQGAEPQHF

J: TRBJ2-5
length: 11
V: TRBV5-6
D: .
size: .
DNA: TGTGCCAGCAGCTGGCAAGAGACCCAGTACTTC
CDR3: CASSWQETQYF

J: TRBJ1-4
length: 15
V: TRBV28
D: .
size: .
DNA: TGTGCCAGCAGTTCCATTGATGCCTGGAATGAAAAACTGTTTTTT
CDR3: CASSSIDAWNEKLFF

J: TRBJ2-7
length: 14
V: TRBV5-4
D: .
size: .
DNA: TGTGCCAGCAGCCCAAAATCAGACCCCTACGAGCAGTACTTC
CDR3: CASSPKSDPYEQYF

J: TRBJ2-1
length: 13
V: TRBV7-8
D: .
size: .
DNA: TGTGCCAGCAGCTTAGGGGTGACGGGTGAGCAGTTCTTC
CDR3: CASSLGVTGEQFF

J: TRBJ2-3
length: 12
V: TRBV2
D: .
size: .
DNA: TGTGCCAGCAGTGATACCGGGGGTACGCAGTATTTT
CDR3: CASSDTGGTQYF

J: TRBJ2-1
length: 17
V: TRBV5-4
D: TRBD2
size: .
DNA: TGTGCCAGCAGCTCAGGGACTAGCGGGGGGACAGTCAATGAGCAGTTCTTC
CDR3: CASSSGTSGGTVNEQFF

J: TRBJ2-7
length: 16
V: TRBV4-3
D: .
size: .
DNA: TGCGCCAGCAGCCAAGATTGGGACCAAGCCTCCTACGAGCAGTACTTC
CDR3: CASSQDWDQASYEQYF

J: TRBJ2-7
length: 15
V: TRBV6-6
D: TRBD2
size: once
DNA: TGTGCCGGCTCCAAGTCCCTAGCGGGGGACTACGAGCAGTACTTC
CDR3: CAGSKSLAGDYEQYF